This TCR beta chain was observed in a study of shared clonotypes between healthy human individuals. Study-level findings and limits: About 5% of naive CD4 clonotypes were shared across several donors.

Trimming removed 0 bases at V and 5 bases at J, with 10 bases between. The CDR3 runs 14 residues. The V gene's germline CDR1 is MNHNY and CDR2 SVGAGI (reference sequence). Note on this clone: The antigen is undetermined.

Deep-level running was used for the assay. Here immunoSEQ multiplex PCR was the method, and the copy in TCRdb shows in-frame clones only, minus some. The data contain over 2 million clones, 95% of them seen just once; the ten biggest clones take up more than 0.1%. The genes are TRBV6-6 and TRBJ1-1; D unresolved. The sequence was collected from a man aged 18 to 30 in good health. The specimen sequenced was naive CD4+ T cells sorted from blood. The subset was: CD45RA+ positively selected. This CDR3 reads CASSYSSSGTEAFF. As DNA, the CDR3 is TGTGCCAGCAGTTACTCGAGTAGCGGTACTGAAGCTTTCTTT.